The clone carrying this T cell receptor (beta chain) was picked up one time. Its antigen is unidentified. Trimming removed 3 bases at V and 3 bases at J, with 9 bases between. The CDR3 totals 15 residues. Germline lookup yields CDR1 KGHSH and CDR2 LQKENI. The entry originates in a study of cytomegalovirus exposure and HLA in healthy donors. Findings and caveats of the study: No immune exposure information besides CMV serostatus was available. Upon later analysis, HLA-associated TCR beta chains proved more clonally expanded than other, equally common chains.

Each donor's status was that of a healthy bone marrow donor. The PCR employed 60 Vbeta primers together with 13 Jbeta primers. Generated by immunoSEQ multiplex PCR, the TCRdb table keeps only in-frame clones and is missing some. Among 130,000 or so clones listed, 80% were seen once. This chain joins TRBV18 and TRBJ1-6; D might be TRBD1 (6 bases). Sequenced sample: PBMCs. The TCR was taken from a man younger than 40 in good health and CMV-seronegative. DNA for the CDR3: TGTGCCAGCTCACCTAGGACAGACTATAATTCACCCCTCCACTTT. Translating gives CASSPRTDYNSPLHF.